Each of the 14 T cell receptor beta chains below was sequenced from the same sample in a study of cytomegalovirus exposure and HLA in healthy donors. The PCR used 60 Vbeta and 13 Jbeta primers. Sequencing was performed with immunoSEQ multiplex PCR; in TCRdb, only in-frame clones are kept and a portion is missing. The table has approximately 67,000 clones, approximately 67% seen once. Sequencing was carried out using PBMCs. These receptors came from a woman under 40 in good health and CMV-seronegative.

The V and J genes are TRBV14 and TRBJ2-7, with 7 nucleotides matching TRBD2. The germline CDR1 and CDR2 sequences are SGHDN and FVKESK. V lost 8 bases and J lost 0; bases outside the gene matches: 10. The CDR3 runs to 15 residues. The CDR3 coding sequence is TGTGCCAGCTCGGACTCCGGGACTACCTCCTACGAGCAGTACTTC. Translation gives CASSDSGTTSYEQYF.

CDR3 nucleotide sequence: TGTGCCAGCTCACAGCCTCTTTCAACTGAAGCTTTCTTT. Translation: CASSQPLSTEAFF. This sequence joins TRBV18 and TRBJ1-1; D unresolved. The length of the CDR3 is 13 residues. Germline-derived CDR1 and CDR2 are KGHSH and LQKENI. V dropped 4 bases and J dropped 5 bases, with 11 bases sitting between them.

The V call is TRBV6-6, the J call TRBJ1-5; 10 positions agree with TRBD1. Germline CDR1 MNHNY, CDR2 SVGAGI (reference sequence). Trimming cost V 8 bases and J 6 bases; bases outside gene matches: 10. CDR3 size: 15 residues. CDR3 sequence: CASQPRDRGRQPQHF. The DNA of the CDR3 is TGTGCCAGCCAACCCCGGGACAGGGGACGTCAGCCCCAGCATTTT.

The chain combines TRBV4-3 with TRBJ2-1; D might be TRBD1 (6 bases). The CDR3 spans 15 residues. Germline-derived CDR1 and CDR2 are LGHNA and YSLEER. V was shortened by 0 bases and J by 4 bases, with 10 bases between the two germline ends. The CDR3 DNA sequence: TGCGCCAGCAGCCAAGATCTGGACAGATACAATGAGCAGTTCTTC. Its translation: CASSQDLDRYNEQFF.

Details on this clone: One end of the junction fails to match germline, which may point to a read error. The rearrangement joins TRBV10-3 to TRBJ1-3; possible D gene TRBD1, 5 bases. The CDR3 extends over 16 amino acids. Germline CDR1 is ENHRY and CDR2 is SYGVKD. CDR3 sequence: CATSSGRGGAGNTIYF. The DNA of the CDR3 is TGTGCCACCAGTTCGGGACGGGGAGGCGCTGGAAACACCATATATTTT.

CDR3 protein: CAISDLGTQETQYF. Written as DNA, the CDR3 is TGTGCCATCAGTGACCTCGGGACACAAGAGACCCAGTACTTC. This chain connects TRBV10-3 to TRBJ2-5, with D maybe TRBD1 (6 bases). CDR1 and CDR2 from the germline V gene are ENHRY and SYGVKD. The CDR3 loop spans 14 amino acids. The ends were cut back, 3 bases at V and 2 bases at J, with 10 bases in the middle.

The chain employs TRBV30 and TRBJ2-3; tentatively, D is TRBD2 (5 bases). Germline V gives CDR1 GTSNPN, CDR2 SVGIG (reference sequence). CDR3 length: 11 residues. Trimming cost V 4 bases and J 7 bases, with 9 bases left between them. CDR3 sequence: CAWMVANTQYF. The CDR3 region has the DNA TGTGCCTGGATGGTAGCGAATACGCAGTATTTT.

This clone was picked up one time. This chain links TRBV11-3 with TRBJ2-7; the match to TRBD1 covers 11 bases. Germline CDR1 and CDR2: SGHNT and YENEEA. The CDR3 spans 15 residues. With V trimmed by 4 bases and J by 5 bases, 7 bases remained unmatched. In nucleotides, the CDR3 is TGTGCCAGCAGCTGGGGAAGGACAGGGGGCCACGAGCAGTACTTC. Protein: CASSWGRTGGHEQYF.

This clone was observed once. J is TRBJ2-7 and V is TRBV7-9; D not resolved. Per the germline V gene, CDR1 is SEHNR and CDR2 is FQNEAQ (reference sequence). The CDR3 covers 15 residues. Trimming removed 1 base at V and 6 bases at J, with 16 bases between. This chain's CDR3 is CASSLVPSYLSEQYF. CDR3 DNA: TGTGCCAGCAGCTTAGTGCCCAGTTACCTCAGCGAGCAGTACTTC. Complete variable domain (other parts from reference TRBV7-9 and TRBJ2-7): DTGVSQNPRHKITKRGQNVTFRCDPISEHNRLYWYRQTLGQGPEFLTYFQNEAQLEKSRLLSDRFSAERPKGSFSTLEIQRTEQGDSAMYLCASSLVPSYLSEQYFGPGTRLTVT.

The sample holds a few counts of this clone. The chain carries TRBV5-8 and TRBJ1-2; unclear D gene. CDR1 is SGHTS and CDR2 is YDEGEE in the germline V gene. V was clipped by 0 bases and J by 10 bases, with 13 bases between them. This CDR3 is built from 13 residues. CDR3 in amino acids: CASSLEHTEDYTF. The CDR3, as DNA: TGTGCCAGCAGCTTGGAGCATACAGAAGACTACACCTTC.

Here the CDR3 DNA reads TGCGCCAGCAGCCGGGACAGGGGATCCGGGGAGCTGTTTTTT. This gives the protein CASSRDRGSGELFF. This chain links TRBV5-1 with TRBJ2-2, with TRBD1 matching 10 bases. CDR1 SGHRS and CDR2 YFSETQ come from the germline V gene. Losses at the gene ends were 4 bases for V and 6 bases for J; bases not matched to a gene: 3. CDR3 length equals 14 residues.

CDR3 DNA sequence: TGTGCCAGCAGCTTAGGGACAGGGCCCCTCTGGGAGCAGTACTTC. Protein sequence: CASSLGTGPLWEQYF. The rearrangement links TRBV7-2 to TRBJ2-7; 8 nucleotides line up with TRBD1. CDR1 SGHTA and CDR2 FQGNSA come from the germline V gene. The CDR3 is 15 residues long. V was clipped by 1 base and J by 7 bases; unmatched bases: 9.

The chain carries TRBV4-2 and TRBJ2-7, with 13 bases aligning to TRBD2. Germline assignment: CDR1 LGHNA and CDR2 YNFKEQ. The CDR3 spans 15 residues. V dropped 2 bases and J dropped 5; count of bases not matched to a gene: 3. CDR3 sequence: CASSQRTSGGDEQYF. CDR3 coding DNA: TGTGCCAGCAGCCAAAGGACTAGCGGGGGCGACGAGCAGTACTTC.

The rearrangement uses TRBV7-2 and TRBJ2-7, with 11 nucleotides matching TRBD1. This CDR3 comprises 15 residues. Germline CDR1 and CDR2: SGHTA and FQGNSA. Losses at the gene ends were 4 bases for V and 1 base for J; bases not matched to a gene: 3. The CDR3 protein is CASSSGQGASYEQYF. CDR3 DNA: TGTGCCAGCAGCTCCGGACAGGGGGCTTCCTACGAGCAGTACTTC.